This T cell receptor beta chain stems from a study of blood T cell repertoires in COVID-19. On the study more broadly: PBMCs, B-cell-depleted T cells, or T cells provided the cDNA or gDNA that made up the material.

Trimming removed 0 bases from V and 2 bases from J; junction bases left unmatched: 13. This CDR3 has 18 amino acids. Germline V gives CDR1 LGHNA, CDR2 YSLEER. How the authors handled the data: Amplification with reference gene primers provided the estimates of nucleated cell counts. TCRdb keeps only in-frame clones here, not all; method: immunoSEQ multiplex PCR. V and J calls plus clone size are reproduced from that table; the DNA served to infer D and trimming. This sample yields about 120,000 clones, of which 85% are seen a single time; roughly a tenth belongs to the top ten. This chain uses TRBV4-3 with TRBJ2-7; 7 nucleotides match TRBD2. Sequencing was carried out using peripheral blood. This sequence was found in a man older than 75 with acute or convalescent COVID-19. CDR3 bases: TGCGCCAGCAGCCAAGATCGCGTGGGAGGGAGTACGACCTACGAGCAGTACTTC. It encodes CASSQDRVGGSTTYEQYF.